This T cell receptor beta chain was obtained from a study of T cells in Graves' hyperthyroidism and ophthalmopathy. Trimming stripped 0 bases from V and 1 base from J, with 8 bases between. Germline values: CDR1 MNHEY, CDR2 SMNVEV (reference sequence). The CDR3 is 15 amino acids. Overall study findings and caveats: Researchers found most expanded thyroid clonotypes above 0.001 in blood as well.

What was amplified from RNA transcripts were TCR beta CDR3 regions. The HTBI primer set drove a first-round RT-PCR of the TCR CDR3. TCRdb re-derived calls from the multiplex PCR reads in MiXCR, one entry per CDR3 protein. The table includes over 300,000 distinct CDR3 sequences, 14% detected once. This clonotype has more than one count but fewer than ten. The antigen is undetermined. Out of over 7.5 ml of fresh peripheral blood came the PBMCs. V is TRBV27 and J is TRBJ2-3, with D hard to call. The sample comprised blood. This TCR was sampled from a woman aged 60 to 75 with Graves' hyperthyroidism. CDR3 residues: CASSLSVQGTDTQYF. DNA of the CDR3: TGTGCCAGCAGTTTATCGGTGCAGGGCACAGATACGCAGTATTTT.